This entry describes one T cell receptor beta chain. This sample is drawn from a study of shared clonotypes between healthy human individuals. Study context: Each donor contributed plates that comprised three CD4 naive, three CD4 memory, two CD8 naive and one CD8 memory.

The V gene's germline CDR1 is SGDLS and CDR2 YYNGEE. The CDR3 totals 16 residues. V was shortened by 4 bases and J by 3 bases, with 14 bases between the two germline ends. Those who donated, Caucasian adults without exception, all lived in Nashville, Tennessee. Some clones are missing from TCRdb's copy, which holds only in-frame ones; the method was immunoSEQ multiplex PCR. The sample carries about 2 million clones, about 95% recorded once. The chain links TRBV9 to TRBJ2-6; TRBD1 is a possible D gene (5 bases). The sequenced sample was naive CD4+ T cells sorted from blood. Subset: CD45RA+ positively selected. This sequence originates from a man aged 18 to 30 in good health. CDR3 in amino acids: CASSLRGFDGANVLTF. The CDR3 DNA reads TGTGCCAGCAGCTTAAGGGGATTTGATGGGGCCAACGTCCTGACTTTC.